The rows below give T cell receptor beta chains drawn from one sample of a study of regulatory T cells in long-lasting Graves disease. TCRdb analysed the multiplex PCR reads with MiXCR anew, one entry per CDR3 protein. Altogether about 310,000 distinct CDR3 sequences are present, around a fifth being singletons, with the ten largest covering around 50%. Specimen: peripheral blood mononuclear cells (PBMCs), collected when the disease was refractory, from a patient treated with antithyroid drugs. These receptors all stem from a female donor with Graves disease. Both conserved end residues are part of each CDR3. A D gene is named only where the DNA matches it firmly. Only some rows state a clone size, as once, few, many or a class for expanded clones.

v_call	d_call	j_call	clone_size	cdr3_nt	cdr3_aa
TRBV28	.	TRBJ1-1	many	TGTGCCAGCAGTCGATACACTGAAGCTTTCTTT	CASSRYTEAFF
TRBV5-1	.	TRBJ2-7	many	TGCGCCAGCAGCCCAGCATCCACCTACGAGCAGTACTTC	CASSPASTYEQYF
TRBV12-3/TRBV12-4	.	TRBJ2-1	many	TGTGCCAGCAGTTTCGGTACCGGGGGTGGGCCTCCAGGCGAGCAGTTCTTC	CASSFGTGGGPPGEQFF
TRBV7-2	.	TRBJ1-1	.	TGTGCCAGCAGCTTAGTAATGGGCGGCAACACTGAAGCTTTCTTT	CASSLVMGGNTEAFF
TRBV6-1	.	TRBJ1-2	few	TGTGCCAGCGACGGCTCGAATGGCTACACCTTC	CASDGSNGYTF
TRBV19	TRBD1	TRBJ1-1	few	TGTGCCAGTCGGAAGCAGGGGGCGGGTCGGACTGAAGCTTTCTTT	CASRKQGAGRTEAFF
TRBV6-2/TRBV6-3	.	TRBJ2-7	.	TGTGCCAGCAGCCTCCGACGAGGACCCTACGAGCAGTACTTC	CASSLRRGPYEQYF
TRBV6-2/TRBV6-3	.	TRBJ1-1	.	TGTGCCAGCAGGTTAACGGGGAACGCTGAAGCTTTCTTT	CASRLTGNAEAFF
TRBV2	TRBD2	TRBJ2-7	many	TGTGCCAGCACTCCCTCGGGGGGTTCCTACGAGCAGTACTTC	CASTPSGGSYEQYF
TRBV15	TRBD2	TRBJ2-1	many	TGTGCCACCAGCAGAGATCACGGACTAGCGGGAGATGAGCAGTTCTTC	CATSRDHGLAGDEQFF
TRBV5-1	TRBD1	TRBJ2-1	few	TGCGCCAGCTCCATTGGGCCTAAAACAGGGGGCGATATGCAGTTCTTC	CASSIGPKTGGDMQFF
TRBV28	.	TRBJ2-3	few	TGTGCCAGCAGTTTGGACACTTCCACAGATACGCAGTATTTT	CASSLDTSTDTQYF
TRBV19	TRBD2	TRBJ2-2	.	TGTGCCAGTAGGATACTAGCGGGAGAAACCGGGGAGCTGTTTTTT	CASRILAGETGELFF
TRBV28	TRBD1	TRBJ2-7	few	TGTGCCAGCAGACCTCGACCGGGACAGGGGGATGTCGAGCAGTACTTC	CASRPRPGQGDVEQYF
TRBV28	TRBD1	TRBJ2-2	many	TGTGCCAGCAGTTCCCCCACCTCCGGGACAGCAGACACCGGGGAGCTGTTTTTT	CASSSPTSGTADTGELFF
TRBV28	.	TRBJ1-1	many	TGTGCCAGCAGCTTGGGGGGAACGGGGAGAGATACTGAAGCTTTCTTT	CASSLGGTGRDTEAFF
TRBV12-3/TRBV12-4	TRBD2	TRBJ2-6	many	TGTGCCAGCGGGACGGGGGGGTCTGGGGCCAACGTCCTGACTTTC	CASGTGGSGANVLTF
TRBV24-1	TRBD1	TRBJ1-2	few	TGTGCCACCAGAGGGACAGGGACCTATGGCTACGCCTTC	CATRGTGTYGYAF
TRBV6-1	.	TRBJ1-5	.	TGTGCCAGCAGCCCGATGCTGGCGGGGAATAGCAATCAGCCCCAGCATTTT	CASSPMLAGNSNQPQHF
TRBV9	.	TRBJ2-6	.	TGTGCCAGCACAGGGTACCCCTCTGGGGCCAACGTCCTGACTTTC	CASTGYPSGANVLTF
TRBV20-1	.	TRBJ2-7	few	TGCAGTGCTAGGGCCCTAGAGGACTACTACGAGCAGTACTTC	CSARALEDYYEQYF
TRBV9	.	TRBJ2-7	.	TGTGCCAGCAGCGTAGGAAGCGGATTATCCTACGAGCAGTACTTC	CASSVGSGLSYEQYF
TRBV29-1	TRBD1	TRBJ1-6	.	TGCAGCGTTGAAGATCCTCCGATGACAGGGTGTAATCATAATTCACCCCTCCACTTT	CSVEDPPMTGCNHNSPLHF
TRBV5-7	.	TRBJ1-2	few	TGTGCCAGCAGACCAGACAGGCTCGGTACTAACTATGGCTACACCTTC	CASRPDRLGTNYGYTF
TRBV4-3	.	TRBJ1-2	many	TGCGCCAGCAGCCAAGAGGAGGGTACCTTGGATGGCTACACCTTC	CASSQEEGTLDGYTF
TRBV3-1	.	TRBJ2-5	.	TGTGCCAGCAGCCAAGTTAGGCCGTTATACCAAGAGACCCAGTACTTC	CASSQVRPLYQETQYF
TRBV4-3	.	TRBJ2-1	.	TGCGCCAGCAGCCAATTACTACAGACGGACAATGAGCAGTTCTTC	CASSQLLQTDNEQFF
TRBV7-8	.	TRBJ2-3	many	TGTGCCAGCAGCTTAGGTTATGTAGCGGAGGATCGCACAGATACGCAGTATTTT	CASSLGYVAEDRTDTQYF
TRBV28	TRBD1	TRBJ1-6	many	TGTGCCAGCAGTTTGACAGGGGATAATTCACCCCTCCACTTT	CASSLTGDNSPLHF
TRBV7-2	.	TRBJ1-2	many	TGTGCCAGCAGCTCCTACGACAGGCGGGGCTACACCTTC	CASSSYDRRGYTF
TRBV13	.	TRBJ2-1	.	TGTGCCAGCAGCGCTACACAGGGATGGCATGAGCAGTTCTTC	CASSATQGWHEQFF
TRBV28	.	TRBJ2-7	many	TGTGCCAGCCGGGTCAGCTCCTACGAGCAGTACTTC	CASRVSSYEQYF